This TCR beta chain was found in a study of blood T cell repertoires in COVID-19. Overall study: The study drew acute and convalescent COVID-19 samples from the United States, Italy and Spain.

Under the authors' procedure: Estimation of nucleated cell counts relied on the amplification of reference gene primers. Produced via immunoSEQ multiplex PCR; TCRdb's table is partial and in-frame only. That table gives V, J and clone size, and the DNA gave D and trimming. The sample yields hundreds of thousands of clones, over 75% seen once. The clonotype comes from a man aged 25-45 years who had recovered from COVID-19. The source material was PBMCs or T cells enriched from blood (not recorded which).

This CDR3 is CASSRYGSSNQPQHF. CDR3 DNA: TGTGCCAGCTCACGGTACGGTTCTAGCAATCAGCCCCAGCATTTT. V and J are TRBV18 and TRBJ1-5; D uncertain. Trimming cost V 4 bases and J 0 bases, with 10 bases left between them. CDR1 KGHSH and CDR2 LQKENI come from the germline V gene. The CDR3 length is 15 residues.